This record concerns one T cell receptor (beta chain) sequence. This sample is drawn from a study of blood T cell repertoires in COVID-19. Turning to the study itself: The cDNA or gDNA used as material had been derived from T cells, B-cell-depleted T cells, or PBMCs.

Germline CDR1 is MRHNA and CDR2 is SNTAGT. The CDR3 has 15 residues. V was pared by 6 bases and J by 7 bases, with 22 bases between. Clones were sequenced by immunoSEQ multiplex PCR, and TCRdb holds only the in-frame ones, with some missing. This table has around 200,000 clones, 84% appearing once. This chain uses TRBV6-4 with TRBJ2-7, with D maybe TRBD1 (6 bases). The TCR sequence derives from a human donor in a cohort sampled during active COVID-19. Sequenced sample: peripheral blood. CDR3 bases: TGTGCCAGCAGCACAGGGAGTCGGTGTAGAGGGGAGCAGTACTTC. It translates to CASSTGSRCRGEQYF.